What follows are 8 T cell receptor beta chains derived from one specimen sequenced in a study of T cell responses to AZD1222 COVID-19 vaccine. Method: immunoSEQ multiplex PCR; TCRdb's copy keeps in-frame clones and lacks some. This sample carries 110,000 or so clones, 70% to 90% of them seen once, and the ten largest clones take approximately 15%. The specimen comprised peripheral blood, sampled 28 days after the second AZD1222 dose. All receptors derive from an adult who received the AZD1222 COVID-19 vaccine.

This rearrangement joins TRBV4-1 to TRBJ1-1; perhaps TRBD1 as D (6 bases). Germline loops: CDR1 MGHRA, CDR2 YSYEKL. V was cut by 0 bases and J by 10 bases, with 18 bases left in between. The CDR3 contains 15 residues. CDR3 residues: CASSQDYTHRVGAFF. The CDR3 coding sequence is TGCGCCAGCAGCCAAGATTATACCCACAGGGTCGGAGCTTTCTTT.

This chain links TRBV30 with TRBJ1-3; D perhaps matches TRBD1 (6 bases). Germline CDR1 reads GTSNPN; CDR2 reads SVGIG (reference sequence). The CDR3 has 11 residues. CDR3 sequence (DNA): TGTGCTTGGGGGCAAGGAAACACCATATATTTT. Protein: CAWGQGNTIYF.

The chain combines TRBV18 with TRBJ1-3, with D possibly matching TRBD1 (5 bases). The length of the CDR3 is 13 residues. Trimming took 1 base from V and 5 from J, leaving 6 bases between them. The germline V gene has CDR1 KGHSH and CDR2 LQKENI. The CDR3 DNA reads as TGTGCCAGCTCACCACAGGGGCGAAACACCATATATTTT. As protein: CASSPQGRNTIYF.

The chain employs TRBV7-6 and TRBJ2-7; 8 bases map to TRBD2. The junction had 11 bases not matched to a gene; V was cut back by 4 bases and J by 0 bases. Germline V gene lookup returns CDR1 SGHVS and CDR2 FNYEAQ. The CDR3 extends over 17 amino acids. This CDR3 is CASSSQPPGTSSYEQYF. The CDR3 nucleotides are TGTGCCAGCAGCTCCCAACCCCCCGGGACTAGCTCCTACGAGCAGTACTTC.

This rearrangement joins TRBV4-1 to TRBJ1-2; TRBD1 aligns across 7 bases. Germline assignment: CDR1 MGHRA and CDR2 YSYEKL. J was trimmed by 5 bases and V by 1 base; bases with no gene match: 7. This CDR3 has 15 amino acids. The CDR3 sequence is CASSQASGQRYGYTF. CDR3 nucleotide sequence: TGCGCCAGCAGCCAAGCCTCGGGACAGAGATATGGCTACACCTTC.

This clone came up once. The chain joins TRBV3-1 (or the pseudogene TRBV3-2) to TRBJ2-3, with TRBD2 matching 9 bases. Germline CDR1 is LGHDT and CDR2 is YNNKEL (reference sequence). This CDR3 has 17 amino acids. The J segment lost 5 bases and the V segment lost 0 bases, leaving 9 bases of the junction unmatched. The CDR3 loop is CASSQEIGASGVDTQYF. In DNA, the CDR3 is TGTGCCAGCAGCCAAGAGATCGGGGCTAGCGGGGTAGATACGCAGTATTTT.

The chain recombines TRBV7-2 with TRBJ1-2; 12 bases match TRBD1. The CDR3 loop spans 16 amino acids. V shed 4 bases and J 7 bases; nucleotides not matched to a gene: 10. Germline V gene sequence: CDR1 SGHTA, CDR2 FQGNSA. The CDR3 loop is CASSSNPGQGAVGYTF. The CDR3 DNA is TGTGCCAGCAGCTCCAACCCGGGACAGGGGGCTGTTGGCTACACCTTC.

The chain recombines TRBV19 with TRBJ2-1; no firm D call. The length of the CDR3 is 15 residues. Trimming left V 2 bases short and J 5 bases short, with 13 bases between. In germline, CDR1 is LNHDA, CDR2 SQIVND (reference sequence). The CDR3 nucleotides read TGTGCCAGTAGTATAAATGAACTCCCCCACAATGAGCAGTTCTTC. Translation: CASSINELPHNEQFF.